This TCR beta chain was retrieved from a study of T cell clones after liver transplantation. Study background: TCRbeta sequencing after a pre-transplant mixed lymphocyte reaction identified graft-donor-reactive clones, later tracked in post-transplant blood.

Assay: immunoSEQ multiplex PCR; the TCRdb copy retains only in-frame clones and omits some. The repertoire holds tens of thousands of clones, 70% seen once, with 2.5% to 3% in the top ten. Comments on this clone: Different DNA sequences within this sample yield the same CDR3.

The V gene's germline CDR1 is MDHEN and CDR2 SYDVKM. Trimming took off 3 bases at V and 0 bases at J, with 1 base between the two ends. This CDR3 contains 12 residues. The chain employs TRBV28 and TRBJ2-3; D is uncertain. The clonotype was recovered from a human patient who received a liver transplant. A subset of T cells may come from the graft donor. The sample consisted of CD4+ T cells from blood, taken at the approximately 16-month timepoint. Here the CDR3 reads CASSFSTDTQYF. CDR3 bases: TGTGCCAGCAGTTTTAGCACAGATACGCAGTATTTT. Combining the CDR3 with reference TRBV28 and TRBJ2-3 gives the whole variable domain DVKVTQSSRYLVKRTGEKVFLECVQDMDHENMFWYRQDPGLGLRLIYFSYDVKMKEKGDIPEGYSVSREKKERFSLILESASTNQTSMYLCASSFSTDTQYFGPGTRLTVL.